The rows below give T cell receptor beta chains drawn from one sample of a study of CXCR3-negative and CXCR3-positive naive CD8 T cells. With the 5' RACE reads reprocessed, TCRdb shows one record per CDR3 protein and no DNA. Reported are roughly 26,000 distinct CDR3 sequences; the ten largest clones contain about 2.6%. Sequencing was performed on naive CXCR3- CD8+ T cells from blood. All receptors derive from a human donor in good health. Some clones in this sample may be carry-over from other donors' samples. CDR3s include the opening cysteine and the closing phenylalanine or tryptophan. Where a row states a size, it is once, few, many or the class of an expanded clone; other rows omit it.

TRBJ2-4 15 - TRBV15 CATSSLSGPKNIQYF
TRBJ2-4 15 medium-sized TRBV18 CASSPDSLAKNIQYF
TRBJ2-3 13 - TRBV6-4 CASSDYSTDTQYF
TRBJ2-6 14 - TRBV3-1 CASSQGVGANVLTF
TRBJ2-1 16 - TRBV15 CATSRVGLALYNEQFF
TRBJ1-1 12 - TRBV29-1 CSAQGPGTEAFF
TRBJ2-7 11 - TRBV29-1 CSVEVYAEQYF
TRBJ2-1 14 - TRBV6-4 CASSDNMGGAVQFF
TRBJ1-2 13 - TRBV7-9 CASSLGGNYGYTF
TRBJ1-2 14 - TRBV12-3/TRBV12-4 CASSSGTGDYGYTF
TRBJ2-1 16 - TRBV20-1 CSAKGYGAAFYNEQFF
TRBJ2-7 15 - TRBV7-2 CASSLDGGATYEQYF
TRBJ1-2 13 - TRBV13 CASSLGDDYGYTF
TRBJ2-7 15 - TRBV4-3 CASSQDAMKSYEQYF
TRBJ2-7 14 - TRBV15 CATTSSGVDYEQYF
TRBJ1-5 15 - TRBV13 CASSLGGDITQPQHF
TRBJ2-6 13 - TRBV28 CASSNTGANVLTF
TRBJ2-3 16 - TRBV9 CASSVDGREGTDTQYF
TRBJ2-2 15 - TRBV4-3 CASSQDLTGGRELFF
TRBJ2-1 14 - TRBV3-1 CASFGGGNYNEQFF
TRBJ2-2 14 - TRBV28 CASSPGPFTGELFF
TRBJ2-3 15 medium-sized TRBV29-1 CSGVPYLASTDTQYF
TRBJ2-7 12 - TRBV29-1 CSVEERADEQYF
TRBJ2-7 14 - TRBV6-2/TRBV6-3 CASNGRGSWDEQYF
TRBJ2-7 15 - TRBV5-1 CASSLAAGELYEQYF
TRBJ2-7 16 - TRBV15 CATSILSSDREYEQYF
TRBJ1-1 15 medium-sized TRBV7-3 CASSLSPGQHTEAFF
TRBJ2-7 14 - TRBV20-1 CSARDSIGFGEQYF
TRBJ2-7 14 - TRBV7-9 CASSFGSGTYEQYF
TRBJ2-5 15 - TRBV7-6 CASSREAGWQETQYF
TRBJ2-7 13 - TRBV7-2 CASSSVRTYEQYF
TRBJ2-5 15 - TRBV29-1 CSAGLAGPAWISQYF
TRBJ1-1 15 - TRBV4-3 CASSQEQGSWTEAFF
TRBJ2-6 16 - TRBV7-9 CAGAPTIGPRANVLTF
TRBJ1-2 13 - TRBV29-1 CSAGWTGDYGYTF
TRBJ2-3 13 - TRBV12-3/TRBV12-4 CASSLLGGDTQYF
TRBJ2-5 15 - TRBV7-9 CASSLALGQQETQYF
TRBJ2-1 13 - TRBV12-3/TRBV12-4 CASSPTGPNEQFF
TRBJ2-1 16 - TRBV7-2 CASSLEGGDVWNEQFF
TRBJ2-1 16 - TRBV6-6 CASSYPLAGAYNEQFF
TRBJ2-3 14 - TRBV6-2/TRBV6-3 CASSSSSGTDTQYF
TRBJ2-7 14 - TRBV29-1 CSASLSGSSYEQYF
TRBJ2-2 14 - TRBV4-3 CASSQGLNAGELFF
TRBJ2-3 16 - TRBV7-6 CASSFPVTSPTDTQYF
TRBJ1-5 13 - TRBV27 CASSRGMGQPQHF
TRBJ2-7 11 - TRBV20-1 CSASRGYEQYF
TRBJ2-7 13 - TRBV20-1 CSASWGGTYEQYF
TRBJ1-1 15 - TRBV14 CASSQVPGGYSEAFF
TRBJ1-2 13 - TRBV24-1 CATSDFEGHGYTF
TRBJ1-2 11 - TRBV29-1 CSVGQNYGYTF
TRBJ2-1 17 - TRBV21-1 CASSKLHRGRKDYEQFF
TRBJ1-5 14 - TRBV7-9 CASSPGYSNQPQHF
TRBJ2-7 16 - TRBV14 CASSPRAVKDPYEQYF